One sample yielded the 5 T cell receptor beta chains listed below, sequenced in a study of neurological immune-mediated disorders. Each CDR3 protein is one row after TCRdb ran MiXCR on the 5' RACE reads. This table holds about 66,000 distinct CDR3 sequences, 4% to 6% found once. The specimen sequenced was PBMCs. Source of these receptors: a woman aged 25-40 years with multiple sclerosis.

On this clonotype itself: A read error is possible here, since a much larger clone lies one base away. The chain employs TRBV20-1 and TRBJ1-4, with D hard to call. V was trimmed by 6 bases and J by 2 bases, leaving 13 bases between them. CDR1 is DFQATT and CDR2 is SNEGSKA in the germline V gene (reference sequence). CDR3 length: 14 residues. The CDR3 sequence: CSAVLRKTNEKLFF. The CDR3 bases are TGCAGTGCCGTACTACGCAAGACTAATGAAAAACTGTTTTTT.

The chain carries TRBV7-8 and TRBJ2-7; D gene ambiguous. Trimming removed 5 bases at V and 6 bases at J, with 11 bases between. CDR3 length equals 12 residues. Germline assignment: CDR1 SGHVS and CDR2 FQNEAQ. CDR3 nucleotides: TGTGCCAGCAGCGCCTGGAACGGCGAGCAGTACTTC. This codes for CASSAWNGEQYF.

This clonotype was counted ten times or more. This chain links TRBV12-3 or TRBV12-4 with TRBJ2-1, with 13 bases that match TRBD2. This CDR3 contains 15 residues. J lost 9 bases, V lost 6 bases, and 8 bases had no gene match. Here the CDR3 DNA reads TGTGCCAGCAGACCTGGACTAGCGGGGGCCGGTGAGCAGTTCTTC. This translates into CASRPGLAGAGEQFF.

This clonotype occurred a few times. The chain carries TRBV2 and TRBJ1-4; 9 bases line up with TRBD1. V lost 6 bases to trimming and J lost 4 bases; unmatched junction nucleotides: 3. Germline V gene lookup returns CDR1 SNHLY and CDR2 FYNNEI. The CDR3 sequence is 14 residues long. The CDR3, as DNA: TGTGCCAGCAGCGACAGGGGGATTAATGAAAAACTGTTTTTT. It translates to CASSDRGINEKLFF.

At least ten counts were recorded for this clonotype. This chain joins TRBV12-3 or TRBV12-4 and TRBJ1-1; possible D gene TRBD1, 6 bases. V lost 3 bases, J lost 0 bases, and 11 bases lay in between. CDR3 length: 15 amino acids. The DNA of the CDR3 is TGTGCCAGCAGTTTCACGGGGGCAATGAACACTGAAGCTTTCTTT. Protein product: CASSFTGAMNTEAFF.